A single sample gave rise to the 22 T cell receptor beta chains below, sequenced in a study of OX40 agonist ivuxolimab in advanced cancers. Assay: immunoSEQ multiplex PCR; the TCRdb copy retains only in-frame clones and omits some. The sample has about 61,000 clones; roughly 90% are singletons. The sample was CD4+ or CD8+ T cells sorted from blood, taken in a trial of the OX40 agonist ivuxolimab. The source is an adult with an advanced solid tumor such as melanoma, head and neck, liver or kidney cancer.

The chain joins TRBV2 to TRBJ1-3; D is uncertain. This CDR3 has 15 residues. Germline CDR1 is SNHLY and CDR2 is FYNNEI. V lost 1 base and J 0 bases, leaving 7 bases between the germline ends. CDR3 region: CASSEGRLSGNTIYF. CDR3 bases: TGTGCCAGCAGTGAAGGCCGGCTCTCTGGAAACACCATATATTTT.

This chain connects TRBV27 to TRBJ2-1; D tentatively fits TRBD1 or TRBD2 (6 bases each). V was pared by 3 bases and J by 1 base, with 16 bases between. Germline CDR1 MNHEY, CDR2 SMNVEV (reference sequence). The CDR3 is 17 residues long. The chain's CDR3 is CASSFKGEALSYNEQFF. For the CDR3, the DNA is TGTGCCAGCAGTTTCAAGGGGGAGGCCCTGTCCTACAATGAGCAGTTCTTC.

J is TRBJ1-4 and V is TRBV28; D is unclear. The V and J ends lost 2 bases and 0 bases respectively, with 7 bases between them. There are 15 residues in the CDR3. CDR1 is MDHEN, CDR2 SYDVKM, per germline. The CDR3 DNA reads TGTGCCAGCAGTTTAAAAGTTGCAACTAATGAAAAACTGTTTTTT. Translating gives CASSLKVATNEKLFF.

The rearrangement joins TRBV4-2 to TRBJ2-3; TRBD1 might be the D (5 bases). V lost 2 bases, J lost 6 bases, and 12 bases lay in between. Germline CDR1 reads LGHNA; CDR2 reads YNFKEQ. The CDR3 totals 14 residues. CDR3 loop: CASSQSRVADTQYF. DNA of the CDR3: TGTGCCAGCAGCCAATCCAGGGTCGCGGATACGCAGTATTTT.

The table lists this clone with a count of one. V and J are TRBV20-1 and TRBJ1-3; no clear D gene. V was shortened by 6 bases and J by 6 bases, with 9 bases between the two germline ends. Looked up from germline, CDR1 is DFQATT and CDR2 is SNEGSKA (reference sequence). CDR3 length: 11 residues. The CDR3 region has the DNA TGCAGTGCCGACGGGGAAAACACCATATATTTT. Translation gives CSADGENTIYF.

The chain recombines TRBV13 with TRBJ2-7; TRBD1 aligns across 8 bases. Per germline, CDR1 PRHDT and CDR2 FYEKMQ (reference sequence). The CDR3 runs 16 residues. V trimming: 1 base; J trimming: 0 bases; junction bases outside the gene matches: 5. The CDR3 nucleotides are TGTGCCAGCAGCTTAGCTGGGACAGGAAGCTCCTACGAGCAGTACTTC. Amino acid sequence: CASSLAGTGSSYEQYF.

This CDR3 is CATSSLSNEQFF. CDR3 nucleotides: TGTGCCACCAGCTCCCTGAGCAATGAGCAGTTCTTC. The rearrangement links TRBV15 to TRBJ2-1; D is ambiguous. The CDR3 has 12 amino acids. The V gene's germline CDR1 is LNHNV and CDR2 YYDKDF (reference sequence). V gave up 5 bases and J gave up 6 bases, with 8 bases separating them.

CDR3 sequence (DNA): TGTGCCAGCAGTTATACTGGCAGGGATTACAATGAGCAGTTCTTC. Translation gives CASSYTGRDYNEQFF. V gene TRBV6-6 combines with J gene TRBJ2-1; tentatively, D is TRBD1 (5 bases). CDR3 length equals 15 residues. Germline V gene lookup returns CDR1 MNHNY and CDR2 SVGAGI (reference sequence). Trimming shortened V by 3 bases and J by 4 bases, and 13 bases separated the two germline ends.

Here the CDR3 reads CASTPNWGDHEQFF. As DNA, the CDR3 is TGTGCCAGCACCCCCAACTGGGGGGACCATGAGCAGTTCTTC. The rearrangement uses TRBV9 and TRBJ2-1; the D gene is possibly TRBD2 (6 bases). Trimming shortened V by 6 bases and J by 8 bases, and 18 bases separated the two germline ends. Germline loops: CDR1 SGDLS, CDR2 YYNGEE. The CDR3 has 14 amino acids.

This clone was seen more than once but under ten times. The CDR3 protein is CASSLRGGNTEAFF. The CDR3 nucleotides read TGTGCCAGCAGTTTACGGGGTGGGAACACTGAAGCTTTCTTT. This chain connects TRBV28 to TRBJ1-1; D gene uncertain. The V end lost 2 bases, the J end lost 1 base, and 8 bases lay between the germline ends. This CDR3 has 14 amino acids. Germline-derived CDR1 and CDR2 are MDHEN and SYDVKM.

The genes are TRBV9 and TRBJ2-2, with TRBD2 matching 8 bases. Trimming cost V 3 bases and J 4 bases; bases outside gene matches: 11. Looked up from germline, CDR1 is SGDLS and CDR2 is YYNGEE. The CDR3 is made up of 17 amino acids. CDR3 sequence (DNA): TGTGCCAGCAGCGGCGGTTTGGTAGCGGGGCCCACCGGGGAGCTGTTTTTT. This translates into CASSGGLVAGPTGELFF. Looking up the rest from reference TRBV9 and TRBJ2-2 gives the full variable domain: DSGVTQTPKHLITATGQRVTLRCSPRSGDLSVYWYQQSLDQGLQFLIQYYNGEERAKGNILERFSAQQFPDLHSELNLSSLELGDSALYFCASSGGLVAGPTGELFFGEGSRLTVL.

CDR3 loop: CASSQEGSGNTIYF. In DNA, the CDR3 is TGTGCCAGCAGCCAAGAAGGGTCTGGAAACACCATATATTTT. V gene TRBV4-2 combines with J gene TRBJ1-3; D not certain. The CDR3 is 14 residues long. Germline V gene lookup returns CDR1 LGHNA and CDR2 YNFKEQ. The V end was cut by 0 bases, the J end by 1 base, with 4 bases between.

The chain couples TRBV9 to TRBJ2-7, with D maybe TRBD2 (5 bases). CDR1 is SGDLS, CDR2 YYNGEE, per germline. With 3 bases removed from V and 2 bases from J, the gap between germline ends came to 12 bases. The CDR3 runs 14 residues. The CDR3 sequence: CASSAGIIPYEQYF. The CDR3 nucleotides are TGTGCCAGCAGCGCCGGGATAATACCCTACGAGCAGTACTTC.

This clone was recorded only once. This chain links TRBV4-2 with TRBJ2-3; 8 bases align to TRBD2. CDR1 is LGHNA, CDR2 YNFKEQ, per germline. The ends lost 0 bases at V and 1 base at J; junction bases unmatched: 3. This CDR3 comprises 16 residues. CDR3 sequence reads: CASSQEPTSGTDTQYF. Here the CDR3 DNA reads TGTGCCAGCAGCCAAGAACCGACTAGCGGCACAGATACGCAGTATTTT.

Worth noting for this clone: The junction departs from germline at one end; a sequencing error may be responsible. The chain uses TRBV7-7 and TRBJ2-3; D is unclear. The CDR3 length is 14 residues. Germline V lookup: CDR1 SSHAT, CDR2 FNYEAQ (reference sequence). Written as DNA, the CDR3 is TGTGCTAGCAGCTTGTCTGAGGTCGGAGATACGCAGTATTTT. It codes for CASSLSEVGDTQYF.

The J gene is TRBJ1-4, the V gene TRBV11-2; maybe TRBD1 (6 bases). The CDR3 consists of 11 residues. Trimming cost V 5 bases and J 12 bases, with 10 bases left between them. The germline V gene has CDR1 SGHAT and CDR2 FQNNGV. The CDR3 here is CASSPGQQLFF. CDR3 nucleotides: TGTGCCAGCAGCCCCGGACAGCAACTGTTTTTT.

The chain carries TRBV18 and TRBJ1-5, with D tentatively TRBD1 (6 bases). Germline CDR1 and CDR2: KGHSH and LQKENI. The length of the CDR3 is 14 residues. V lost 3 bases and J lost 7, with 13 bases in between. CDR3 protein: CASSPGGFGQPQHF. Here the CDR3 DNA reads TGTGCCAGCTCACCTGGGGGCTTCGGGCAGCCCCAGCATTTT.

The chain has TRBV19 and TRBJ2-1; D uncertain. With 7 bases removed from V and 0 bases from J, the gap between germline ends came to 19 bases. The CDR3 is 17 residues long. Germline V gene lookup returns CDR1 LNHDA and CDR2 SQIVND (reference sequence). Here the CDR3 reads CASTPSLGKSSYNEQFF. For the CDR3, the DNA is TGTGCCAGTACCCCAAGTCTTGGGAAAAGCTCCTACAATGAGCAGTTCTTC.

The chain uses TRBV6-5 and TRBJ1-1; possible D gene TRBD1, 5 bases. Trimming pared 0 bases from V and 4 bases from J, leaving 9 bases between. CDR1 is MNHEY, CDR2 SVGAGI, per germline. This CDR3 is 14 amino acids long. This chain's CDR3 is CASSYSTGGTEAFF. Here the CDR3 DNA reads TGTGCCAGCAGTTACTCGACTGGGGGCACTGAAGCTTTCTTT.

The J gene is TRBJ2-3, the V gene TRBV4-2; D call uncertain. This CDR3 comprises 15 residues. With 4 bases removed from V and 2 bases from J, the gap between germline ends came to 13 bases. The germline gives CDR1 LGHNA, CDR2 YNFKEQ. CDR3 DNA sequence: TGTGCCAGCAGCCCCAGGAACTATTACACAGATACGCAGTATTTT. Translation gives CASSPRNYYTDTQYF.

The chain combines TRBV6-6 with TRBJ1-2; D unclear. CDR3 length equals 13 residues. With 4 bases removed from V and 2 bases from J, the gap between germline ends came to 8 bases. Looked up from germline, CDR1 is MNHNY and CDR2 is SVGAGI (reference sequence). The CDR3 reads CASSFTRNYGYTF. The CDR3, as DNA: TGTGCCAGCAGTTTTACCCGAAACTATGGCTACACCTTC.

V usage is TRBV2 and J usage is TRBJ2-3; D gene ambiguous. Germline V gene data show CDR1 as SNHLY and CDR2 as FYNNEI. This CDR3 comprises 15 residues. Trimming pared 11 bases from V and 0 bases from J, leaving 18 bases between. The CDR3 region has the DNA TGTGCCGCCCTTGGGTCCGCGCTGAGCACAGATACGCAGTATTTT. This encodes CAALGSALSTDTQYF. Combining the CDR3 with reference TRBV2 and TRBJ2-3 gives the whole variable domain EPEVTQTPSHQVTQMGQEVILRCVPISNHLYFYWYRQILGQKVEFLVSFYNNEISEKSEIFDDQFSVERPDGSNFTLKIRSTKLEDSAMYFCAALGSALSTDTQYFGPGTRLTVL.